This record looks at one T cell receptor beta chain sequence and its context. The data originate from a study of blood T cell repertoires in COVID-19. Looking at the study overall: Samples came from the United States, Italy and Spain, spanning acute and convalescent COVID-19. PBMCs, B-cell-depleted T cells, or T cells provided the cDNA or gDNA that made up the material.

In the study's own analysis: Reference gene primer amplification gave nucleated cell count estimates. Sequenced by immunoSEQ multiplex PCR; TCRdb stores in-frame clones only, minus some. The V and J calls and clone size are taken from that table; D and trimming were inferred from the DNA. The profile shows approximately 81,000 clones, almost 85% of them singletons. This receptor was obtained from a human donor in a cohort sampled during active COVID-19. Material: peripheral blood.

CDR3 sequence (DNA): TGTGCCAGCAGTGAGCCGGGACAGGGGAAGACTGAAGCTTTCTTT. Translating it yields CASSEPGQGKTEAFF. This chain uses TRBV6-2 or TRBV6-3 with TRBJ1-1; TRBD1 matches at 10 bases. V shed 5 bases and J 5 bases; nucleotides not matched to a gene: 8. The germline V gene has CDR1 MNHEY and CDR2 SVGEGT. This CDR3 has 15 residues.